The next 15 T cell receptor beta chains were all read from a single sample in a study of regulatory dendritic cells for organ transplantation. Sorted T cells were CFSE-labeled and cultured roughly five days with allogeneic regulatory or mature dendritic cells at 1:10. This table comes from immunoSEQ multiplex PCR, and its TCRdb copy is limited to in-frame clones, with some not included. This repertoire shows fewer than 15,000 clones, roughly 90% found once; its top ten account for 0.2% to 0.25%. For these TCRs, the target antigens are not known. Source material: naive CD8+ T cells from blood cultured with regulatory dendritic cells. Sample subset: CD45RA+ naive T cells. The source is a human donor in good health.

This sequence joins TRBV27 and TRBJ2-1, with D unclear. CDR1 is MNHEY and CDR2 is SMNVEV in the germline V gene (reference sequence). Trimming stripped 5 bases from V and 6 bases from J, with 14 bases between. CDR3 length equals 14 residues. CDR3: CASSAIPRINEQFF. The CDR3 DNA sequence: TGTGCCAGCAGTGCCATTCCCCGGATCAATGAGCAGTTCTTC.

This sequence joins TRBV27 and TRBJ1-6, with TRBD1 as a possible D gene (5 bases). Germline V gene lookup returns CDR1 MNHEY and CDR2 SMNVEV (reference sequence). This CDR3 is built from 16 residues. V dropped 1 base and J dropped 9 bases, with 16 bases sitting between them. The CDR3 DNA reads TGTGCCAGCAGTTTATTTCCCCAGGGTATCGGTTCACCCCTCCACTTT. Encoded protein: CASSLFPQGIGSPLHF.

V gene TRBV9 combines with J gene TRBJ2-1; 8 nucleotides line up with TRBD2. The CDR3 runs to 15 residues. The V and J ends lost 0 bases and 6 bases, in that order; junction bases with no gene match: 5. Per the germline V gene, CDR1 is SGDLS and CDR2 is YYNGEE. In DNA form, the CDR3 reads TGTGCCAGCAGCGTAGATGGGCTAGCGGGCAATGAGCAGTTCTTC. This codes for CASSVDGLAGNEQFF.

The V gene is TRBV29-1, the J gene TRBJ2-1, with D perhaps TRBD1 or TRBD2 (5 bases each). Germline V gives CDR1 SQVTM, CDR2 ANQGSEA. The CDR3 contains 13 residues. The V end lost 4 bases, the J end lost 5 bases, and 12 bases lay between the germline ends. The CDR3 spells CSVGPGLHNEQFF. The CDR3 nucleotides are TGCAGCGTTGGGCCGGGGCTTCACAATGAGCAGTTCTTC.

The rearrangement uses TRBV28 and TRBJ1-3; perhaps TRBD1 as D (6 bases). V was pared by 7 bases and J by 2 bases, with 15 bases between. This CDR3 has 15 residues. Germline lookup yields CDR1 MDHEN and CDR2 SYDVKM. CDR3: CASTLLPGAGNTIYF. In DNA, the CDR3 is TGTGCCAGCACCCTCCTCCCAGGGGCTGGAAACACCATATATTTT.

J is TRBJ1-3 and V is TRBV4-1; 7 bases are shared with TRBD1. Per germline, CDR1 MGHRA and CDR2 YSYEKL. The CDR3 contains 17 residues. The J segment lost 1 base and the V segment lost 2 bases, leaving 8 bases of the junction unmatched. The CDR3 loop is CASSQFGQELSGNTIYF. The DNA of the CDR3 is TGCGCCAGCAGCCAATTTGGACAGGAGCTTTCTGGAAACACCATATATTTT.

In this sample, this clone turned up once. The chain recombines TRBV6-1 with TRBJ1-2, with a weak D call TRBD1 (6 bases). Germline V gives CDR1 MNHNS, CDR2 SASEGT. The CDR3 loop spans 17 amino acids. The ends were cut back, 2 bases at V and 2 bases at J, with 18 bases in the middle. CDR3 amino acids: CASSESVMGGKNYGYTF. In DNA, the CDR3 is TGTGCCAGCAGTGAATCTGTTATGGGGGGCAAGAACTATGGCTACACCTTC.

This chain links TRBV30 with TRBJ1-1, with D possibly being TRBD1 (5 bases). V gave up 0 bases and J gave up 2 bases, with 10 bases separating them. CDR3 size: 14 residues. Germline values: CDR1 GTSNPN, CDR2 SVGIG (reference sequence). This CDR3 is CAWSVGHLNTEAFF. CDR3 sequence (DNA): TGTGCCTGGAGTGTTGGACACCTAAACACTGAAGCTTTCTTT.

The chain has TRBV15 and TRBJ2-3, with D maybe TRBD2 (6 bases). The CDR3 spans 13 residues. V was pared by 5 bases and J by 13 bases, with 19 bases between. Germline V gives CDR1 LNHNV, CDR2 YYDKDF (reference sequence). The CDR3 here is CATSGAGTPYEYF. In nucleotides, the CDR3 is TGTGCCACCAGCGGTGCCGGGACTCCATATGAGTATTTT.

The chain links TRBV15 to TRBJ2-3, with D possibly being TRBD1 (7 bases). V was pared by 7 bases and J by 4 bases, with 18 bases between. The germline gives CDR1 LNHNV, CDR2 YYDKDF (reference sequence). The CDR3 contains 15 residues. In DNA form, the CDR3 reads TGTGCCACCAAACGGACAGGAGGGGGTTCAGATACGCAGTATTTT. This translates into CATKRTGGGSDTQYF.

The gene calls are TRBV27 and TRBJ2-7, with D perhaps TRBD2 (5 bases). The length of the CDR3 is 13 residues. Trimming took 5 bases from V and 3 from J, leaving 11 bases between them. Germline CDR1 and CDR2: MNHEY and SMNVEV (reference sequence). CDR3 region: CASSPPDFYEQYF. CDR3 coding DNA: TGTGCCAGCAGTCCACCGGACTTCTACGAGCAGTACTTC.

About this clone: Additional DNA sequences in this sample encode the identical CDR3. DNA for the CDR3: TGTGCCAGCAGTCCGGGACCAAAGTTCTATGGCTACACCTTC. This encodes CASSPGPKFYGYTF. The chain carries TRBV27 and TRBJ1-2, with D perhaps matching TRBD1 (5 bases). Germline V CDR1 and CDR2: MNHEY, SMNVEV (reference sequence). Trimming pared 5 bases from V and 4 bases from J, leaving 14 bases between. The length of the CDR3 is 14 residues.

The J gene is TRBJ1-1, the V gene TRBV27; TRBD1 agrees at 8 bases. The CDR3 totals 12 residues. Trimming at V came to 7 bases and at J to 7 bases, leaving 5 bases not matched to a gene. The germline V gene encodes CDR1 MNHEY and CDR2 SMNVEV (reference sequence). The CDR3 DNA sequence: TGTGCCAGCATTCAGGGGGCCCTTGAAGCTTTCTTT. This sequence encodes CASIQGALEAFF.

V usage is TRBV7-3 and J usage is TRBJ2-1, with 8 positions matching TRBD2. J lost 8 bases, V lost 10 bases, and 10 bases had no gene match. The germline gives CDR1 SGHTA, CDR2 FQGTGA. CDR3 length equals 13 residues. CDR3 sequence (DNA): TGTGCCACAGCGGGGGAGGTCCAGGATGAGCAGTTCTTC. It is translated as CATAGEVQDEQFF.

This clone has just one count. The rearrangement uses TRBV7-8 and TRBJ2-7; a possible D gene is TRBD2 (5 bases). Trimming removed 5 bases from V and 2 bases from J, with 10 bases in between. Germline V CDR1 and CDR2: SGHVS, FQNEAQ. This CDR3 comprises 13 residues. DNA of the CDR3: TGTGCCAGCAGCCATACCGGGACCTACGAGCAGTACTTC. Translation gives CASSHTGTYEQYF.